This is a list of T cell receptor beta chains from one sample in a study of blood T cell repertoires in COVID-19. Assay used: immunoSEQ multiplex PCR; TCRdb lists only in-frame clones, some missing. The sample lists roughly 440,000 clones, around 89% occurring once. The sequencing sample was made of peripheral blood. The source is a woman in her forties or fifties with COVID-19, enrolled during active disease. The CDR3 runs from the conserved cysteine through the conserved F or W. D genes are given only for firm matches. Expanded clones are given a class, and other clones once, few, many or no size at all.

V	J	D	size	DNA	CDR3
TRBV7-9	TRBJ2-3	NA	NA	TGTGCCAGCAGCTTAGCCGGGGAAGCAGATACGCAGTATTTT	CASSLAGEADTQYF
TRBV3-1/TRBV3-2	TRBJ2-3	TRBD2	NA	TGTGCTGCCACGGGGGGGGCCCCAGGAGATACGCAGTATTTT	CAATGGAPGDTQYF
TRBV4-2	TRBJ1-5	NA	few	TGTGCCAGCAGCCAAGATGTCGGCGCGGTCAATCAGCCCCAGCATTTT	CASSQDVGAVNQPQHF
TRBV24-1	TRBJ2-1	NA	NA	TGTGCCACCAGTGATTCCCGGACATACCGCTCCTACAATGAGCAGTTCTTC	CATSDSRTYRSYNEQFF
TRBV7-2	TRBJ1-4	NA	NA	TGTGCCAGCAGCTTGCGGGGGGGGAATGAAAAACTGTTTTTT	CASSLRGGNEKLFF
TRBV12-3/TRBV12-4	TRBJ1-2	NA	NA	TGTGCCAGCAGTTTGGGCGATAACTATGGCTACACCTTC	CASSLGDNYGYTF
TRBV3-1/TRBV3-2	TRBJ1-2	NA	NA	TGTGCCAGCAGCCAAGCCCGCGACTATGGCTACACCTTC	CASSQARDYGYTF
TRBV13	TRBJ1-4	TRBD1	NA	TGTGCCAGCAGCTTATTTCAGGGGACAGGGAGGAGTGAAAAACTGTTTTTT	CASSLFQGTGRSEKLFF
TRBV2	TRBJ1-1	NA	NA	TGTGCCACAGGGAAAGGGGGCACTGAAGCTTTCTTT	CATGKGGTEAFF
TRBV19	TRBJ1-1	TRBD1	NA	TGTGCCAGTAGTATACAAGGGGGCATCGGTGAAGCTTTCTTT	CASSIQGGIGEAFF
TRBV29-1	TRBJ1-1	TRBD1	once	TGCAGCGTTGAAGGAACTCGGGACAGGGCGAACACTGAAGCTTTCTTT	CSVEGTRDRANTEAFF
TRBV30	TRBJ2-6	TRBD1	NA	TGTGCCTGGAGCGCCGGACAGGGGGTTCGGGGGGCCAACGTCCTGACTTTC	CAWSAGQGVRGANVLTF
TRBV3-1/TRBV3-2	TRBJ2-2	NA	NA	TGTGCCAGCAGCGGAATTCCTCGGGACACCGGGGAGCTGTTTTTT	CASSGIPRDTGELFF
TRBV6-5	TRBJ1-1	NA	NA	TGTGCCACCGTTTGGCTCACGAACACTGAAGCTTTCTTT	CATVWLTNTEAFF
TRBV18	TRBJ2-6	TRBD2	once	TGTGCCAGCTCACTCGGACTAGCGGGGGGCTCTGGGGCCAACGTCCTGACTTTC	CASSLGLAGGSGANVLTF
TRBV7-3	TRBJ2-3	TRBD2	NA	TGTGCCAGCAGCCTTAGCGGGGGGGAGGTAGATACGCAGTATTTT	CASSLSGGEVDTQYF
TRBV11-2	TRBJ2-5	TRBD1	NA	TGTGCCAGCAGCCTCCTAGGACAGGGACCCCGGGAGACCCAGTACTTC	CASSLLGQGPRETQYF
TRBV5-4	TRBJ2-4	TRBD2	NA	TGTGCCAGCAGCTTCGGACTAGTTGGGAGCATTCAGTACTTC	CASSFGLVGSIQYF
TRBV10-2	TRBJ2-7	TRBD2	NA	TGCGCCAGCAGACAAACGGGACTAGCGGCTTACGAGCAGTACTTC	CASRQTGLAAYEQYF
TRBV7-2	TRBJ1-1	NA	once	TGTGCCAGCAGCTTGACACCGAACACTGAAGCTTTCTTT	CASSLTPNTEAFF
TRBV19	TRBJ1-1	NA	NA	TGTGCCAGTAGTGCTCGCGGGGACTTATTCACTGAAGCTTTCTTT	CASSARGDLFTEAFF
TRBV27	TRBJ2-7	NA	NA	TGTGCCAGCAGTTTAGGCACAGGGTGGGGCGAGCAGTACTTC	CASSLGTGWGEQYF
TRBV5-1	TRBJ2-7	NA	NA	TGCGCCAGCAGCCCAGGAGGCAGGAGTTCCTACGAGCAGTACTTC	CASSPGGRSSYEQYF
TRBV27	TRBJ2-2	NA	once	TGTGCCAGCTCCCGGTCGAACTTTTTGAACACCGGGGAGCTGTTTTTT	CASSRSNFLNTGELFF
TRBV19	TRBJ2-1	TRBD2	once	TGTGCCAGTAGTCCAGAGACTAGCGGGCCCTCCTACAATGAGCAGTTCTTC	CASSPETSGPSYNEQFF
TRBV2	TRBJ1-2	TRBD1	NA	TGTGCCAGCAGGCCTGGACAGGGGCCGGATGGCTACACCTTC	CASRPGQGPDGYTF
TRBV3-1/TRBV3-2	TRBJ1-2	NA	NA	TGTGCCAGCAGCCCGGGTACGAGCGGCTACACCTTC	CASSPGTSGYTF
TRBV6-1	TRBJ2-7	NA	NA	TGTGCCAGCAGTGAAAAAGGGGTGGGATACGAGCAGTACTTC	CASSEKGVGYEQYF
TRBV4-1	TRBJ1-2	NA	NA	TGCGCCAGCAGCCAGGGGGCTACCACCTATGGCTACACCTTC	CASSQGATTYGYTF
TRBV19	TRBJ1-2	NA	NA	TGTGCCAGTAGTATTGAGAGAGATGGCTACACCTTC	CASSIERDGYTF
TRBV10-3	TRBJ2-7	NA	NA	TGTGCCACTTCAGGAGGCACACCACCACACTACTACGAGCAGTACTTC	CATSGGTPPHYYEQYF
TRBV27	TRBJ2-7	NA	once	TGTGCCAGCAGTTTACGAGAGAGCTACGGGCAGTACTTC	CASSLRESYGQYF
TRBV9	TRBJ1-2	NA	NA	TGTGCCAGCAGCCCCCGGGCGGGCTATGGCTACACCTTC	CASSPRAGYGYTF
TRBV11-2	TRBJ2-7	TRBD1	NA	TGTGCCAGCAGCAAAGACCCCAGGGGGCACGAGCAGTACTTC	CASSKDPRGHEQYF
TRBV10-1	TRBJ2-3	NA	NA	TGCGCCAGCTCTAAGACAGGAATACCTAGCACAGATACGCAGTATTTT	CASSKTGIPSTDTQYF
TRBV5-1	TRBJ2-1	NA	NA	TGCGCCAGCAGCTTGGCCAAGGGGTGGAATGAGCAGTTCTTC	CASSLAKGWNEQFF
TRBV11-2	TRBJ1-2	NA	NA	TGTGCCAGCAGCCTAACCCGGGGGAACTATGGCTACACCTTC	CASSLTRGNYGYTF
TRBV29-1	TRBJ2-3	NA	NA	TGCAGCGTTGTTGACAAGTCAGACACAGATACGCAGTATTTT	CSVVDKSDTDTQYF
TRBV30	TRBJ2-7	NA	NA	TGTGCCTGGAGCATAACGTCTAGCGAGCAGTACTTC	CAWSITSSEQYF
TRBV5-4	TRBJ1-1	TRBD1	NA	TGTGCCAGCAGCTCGGGACAGCTTGGCATGAACACTGAAGCTTTCTTT	CASSSGQLGMNTEAFF